This T cell receptor beta chain is from a study of control samples from healthy donors and cancer patients. Method: immunoSEQ multiplex PCR; TCRdb's copy keeps in-frame clones and lacks some. The data hold 150,000 to 200,000 clones, with 80% to 95% observed a single time. Sequencing used blood. The sequence came from a woman in her 30s in good health.

The CDR3 spells CASSAPGTRSYEQYF. The CDR3 DNA sequence: TGTGCCAGCAGTGCCCCCGGGACTAGGTCCTACGAGCAGTACTTC. The chain joins TRBV28 to TRBJ2-7, with TRBD2 matching 8 bases. This CDR3 contains 15 residues. Looked up from germline, CDR1 is MDHEN and CDR2 is SYDVKM. V trimming: 5 bases; J trimming: 1 base; junction bases outside the gene matches: 7. Based on the CDR3 plus reference TRBV28 and TRBJ2-7, the full variable domain is DVKVTQSSRYLVKRTGEKVFLECVQDMDHENMFWYRQDPGLGLRLIYFSYDVKMKEKGDIPEGYSVSREKKERFSLILESASTNQTSMYLCASSAPGTRSYEQYFGPGTRLTVT.